The 29 T cell receptor beta chains below all came from one sample that was sequenced in a study of Ad26.COV2.S vaccination and SARS-CoV-2 variants. Repertoires were generated with immunoSEQ multiplex PCR, while TCRdb's copy carries only in-frame clones and drops some. The sample has roughly 380,000 clones; around 89% are singletons. Described treatment: roughly 18 received Ad26.COV2.S at low or high dose, single or two shots; a few received placebo; per-sample allocation not given. On day 63 after the first injection, vaccine and placebo recipients gave samples. The sequencing here drew on peripheral blood, taken in a trial of Ad26.COV2.S vaccine versus placebo. All receptors come from a person between 18 and 65 years old who received the Ad26.COV2.S COVID-19 vaccine or a placebo.

This clone has only one observation. The genes are TRBV28 and TRBJ1-1; no definite D call. V was trimmed by 4 bases and J by 8 bases, leaving 5 bases between them. The CDR3 length is 10 residues. Per the germline V gene, CDR1 is MDHEN and CDR2 is SYDVKM. Here the CDR3 DNA reads TGTGCCAGCAGTTCTATCGAAGCTTTCTTT. Protein sequence: CASSSIEAFF.

The chain combines TRBV11-2 with TRBJ1-1; D call uncertain. Germline CDR1 is SGHAT and CDR2 is FQNNGV. Trimming removed 8 bases at V and 1 base at J, with 11 bases between. This CDR3 comprises 13 residues. Here the CDR3 reads CASRDFKNTEAFF. The CDR3 DNA reads TGTGCCAGCCGGGATTTCAAGAACACTGAAGCTTTCTTT.

The rearrangement joins TRBV7-6 to TRBJ2-1; D might be TRBD2 (6 bases). The CDR3 is 15 amino acids. V dropped 7 bases and J dropped 6 bases, with 19 bases sitting between them. CDR1 and CDR2 (germline): SGHVS, FNYEAQ. As DNA, the CDR3 is TGTGCCAGCATTCCGTCAGACCGGGGGTCCAATGAGCAGTTCTTC. It encodes CASIPSDRGSNEQFF.

This clone was detected only a few times. CDR3 in amino acids: CATSRDKGSELFF. The CDR3 DNA reads TGTGCCACCAGCAGAGATAAGGGTTCGGAGCTGTTTTTT. This chain links TRBV15 with TRBJ2-2, with D unresolved. This CDR3 contains 13 residues. CDR1 and CDR2 from the germline V gene are LNHNV and YYDKDF (reference sequence). With 0 bases removed from V and 10 bases from J, the gap between germline ends came to 9 bases.

The rearrangement uses TRBV27 and TRBJ1-2; D is undetermined. Per the germline V gene, CDR1 is MNHEY and CDR2 is SMNVEV (reference sequence). This CDR3 is built from 17 residues. V was shortened by 2 bases and J by 4 bases, with 20 bases between the two germline ends. The CDR3: CASSLTAWSPFGYGYTF. CDR3 DNA: TGTGCCAGCAGTTTAACAGCGTGGAGTCCCTTTGGCTATGGCTACACCTTC.

The chain is built from TRBV5-1 and TRBJ2-5; perhaps TRBD1 as D (6 bases). Germline-derived CDR1 and CDR2 are SGHRS and YFSETQ. This CDR3 is 14 amino acids long. V was clipped by 3 bases and J by 1 base, with 10 bases between them. The CDR3 DNA reads as TGCGCCAGCAGCTACGGGACAATCCAAGAGACCCAGTACTTC. Its protein is CASSYGTIQETQYF.

The chain uses TRBV10-3 and TRBJ2-1; tentatively, D is TRBD2 (5 bases). The germline gives CDR1 ENHRY, CDR2 SYGVKD. V lost 11 bases to trimming and J lost 9 bases, with 17 bases between them. There are 12 residues in the CDR3. CDR3 sequence (DNA): TGTGCCTGTAGTCCGGGGTCAACTGAGCAGTTCTTC. This translates into CACSPGSTEQFF.

This clone was observed a single time. The chain carries TRBV6-4 and TRBJ1-4; tentatively, D is TRBD1 (6 bases). CDR3 length equals 15 residues. Germline V CDR1 and CDR2: MRHNA, SNTAGT. The germline V and J ends were trimmed by 4 bases and 8 bases, with 17 bases remaining between them. DNA of the CDR3: TGTGCCAGCAGTGCGGAGACAGGCCTCGCAGAAAAACTGTTTTTT. This sequence encodes CASSAETGLAEKLFF.

This clone was observed a single time. The chain has TRBV7-8 and TRBJ1-1, with 7 bases lining up with TRBD1. The CDR3 sequence is 17 residues long. CDR1 is SGHVS, CDR2 FQNEAQ, per germline. J lost 0 bases, V lost 5 bases, and 12 bases had no gene match. The CDR3 coding sequence is TGTGCCAGCAGCCCGGGAAGGGGGCGGACAATGAACACTGAAGCTTTCTTT. This translates into CASSPGRGRTMNTEAFF.

The chain carries TRBV6-6 and TRBJ2-1; D is ambiguous. This CDR3 has 14 amino acids. The germline V gene has CDR1 MNHNY and CDR2 SVGAGI (reference sequence). Trimming pared 7 bases from V and 6 bases from J, leaving 16 bases between. The DNA for the CDR3 is TGTGCCAGCAACGACAAAGGCCCGGGCAATGAGCAGTTCTTC. This sequence encodes CASNDKGPGNEQFF.

The V and J genes are TRBV27 and TRBJ1-4; 7 bases fit TRBD1. This CDR3 contains 18 residues. Germline lookup yields CDR1 MNHEY and CDR2 SMNVEV (reference sequence). The J segment lost 0 bases and the V segment lost 7 bases, leaving 14 bases of the junction unmatched. CDR3 loop: CASMGLGQQSATNEKLFF. CDR3 in DNA: TGTGCCAGCATGGGACTGGGACAGCAAAGTGCAACTAATGAAAAACTGTTTTTT.

The V and J genes are TRBV7-9 and TRBJ2-7; 11 bases map to TRBD2. Per the germline V gene, CDR1 is SEHNR and CDR2 is FQNEAQ (reference sequence). V dropped 4 bases and J dropped 3; count of bases not matched to a gene: 17. The CDR3 is made up of 19 amino acids. CDR3 sequence reads: CASSSPHSGTSGVDYEQYF. For the CDR3, the DNA is TGTGCCAGCAGCTCCCCTCACTCCGGGACTAGCGGAGTAGACTACGAGCAGTACTTC.

The chain has TRBV27 and TRBJ2-3; possible D gene TRBD2, 5 bases. The V end was cut by 11 bases, the J end by 7 bases, with 16 bases between. This CDR3 region has 12 residues. Germline values: CDR1 MNHEY, CDR2 SMNVEV (reference sequence). For the CDR3, the DNA is TGTGCCCGCGGGCCTCGGAGAAATACGCAGTATTTT. Translated, it gives CARGPRRNTQYF.

CDR3 region: CASSFGTGGESYF. Here the CDR3 DNA reads TGTGCCAGCAGCTTTGGGACAGGGGGCGAGTCCTACTTC. The rearrangement links TRBV5-4 to TRBJ2-7, with 12 positions matching TRBD1. The CDR3 consists of 13 residues. J gave up 13 bases and V 2 bases, and 7 bases lay outside the gene matches. Looked up from germline, CDR1 is SGHNT and CDR2 is YYREEE (reference sequence). The full variable domain, completed using reference TRBV5-4 and TRBJ2-7, is ETGVTQSPTHLIKTRGQQVTLRCSSQSGHNTVSWYQQALGQGPQFIFQYYREEENGRGNFPPRFSGLQFPNYSSELNVNALELDDSALYLCASSFGTGGESYFGPGTRLTVT.

The CDR3, as DNA: TGTGCCACCAGTGATTTTAACGGGGGGGCCGCCGATACGCAGTATTTT. Amino acids: CATSDFNGGAADTQYF. J is TRBJ2-3 and V is TRBV24-1; 8 nucleotides agree with TRBD2. Trimming removed 1 base from V and 6 bases from J; junction bases left unmatched: 8. The CDR3 contains 16 residues. In germline, CDR1 is KGHDR, CDR2 SFDVKD.

The CDR3 spells CASSPDRDYGYTF. The CDR3 region has the DNA TGTGCCAGCAGCCCTGACAGGGACTATGGCTACACCTTC. The V gene is TRBV7-3, the J gene TRBJ1-2; 7 bases align to TRBD1. The CDR3 contains 13 residues. V was pared by 5 bases and J by 3 bases, with 3 bases of the junction left unmatched. Germline CDR1 reads SGHTA; CDR2 reads FQGTGA.

The chain has TRBV5-6 and TRBJ2-7; D may be TRBD2 (6 bases). Germline assignment: CDR1 SGHDT and CDR2 YYEEEE. The CDR3 contains 16 residues. V gave up 2 bases and J gave up 4 bases, with 19 bases separating them. The DNA for the CDR3 is TGTGCCAGCAGCTTCGCCACGGACGGGGGAATTTACGAGCAGTACTTC. Amino acid sequence: CASSFATDGGIYEQYF.

V is TRBV4-1 and J is TRBJ2-3, with D possibly TRBD2 on 6 matching bases. The V and J ends lost 3 bases and 0 bases respectively, with 7 bases between them. CDR3 length equals 14 residues. CDR1 MGHRA and CDR2 YSYEKL come from the germline V gene. CDR3 coding DNA: TGCGCCAGCAGCCACGGGGGTAGCACAGATACGCAGTATTTT. Its protein product is CASSHGGSTDTQYF.

As regards this clone: Within the sample, other DNA sequences also encode this same CDR3. The rearrangement links TRBV5-1 to TRBJ2-5; perhaps TRBD2 as D (6 bases). This CDR3 is 13 amino acids long. V was cut by 0 bases and J by 4 bases, with 7 bases left in between. The germline V gene has CDR1 SGHRS and CDR2 YFSETQ. The CDR3 coding sequence is TGCGCCAGCAGCTTGGGGGGACTAGAGACCCAGTACTTC. It encodes CASSLGGLETQYF.

The chain joins TRBV20-1 to TRBJ1-1; tentatively, D is TRBD1 (6 bases). Trimming took off 3 bases at V and 6 bases at J, with 17 bases between the two ends. The CDR3 is 14 amino acids. Germline V gene data show CDR1 as DFQATT and CDR2 as SNEGSKA (reference sequence). CDR3: CSASQGWSWAEAFF. Written as DNA, the CDR3 is TGCAGTGCTAGTCAGGGGTGGAGTTGGGCTGAAGCTTTCTTT.

The V gene is TRBV3-1 (or the pseudogene TRBV3-2), the J gene TRBJ1-5; D is uncertain. CDR3 size: 13 residues. The germline V gene has CDR1 LGHDT and CDR2 YNNKEL (reference sequence). V was pared by 6 bases and J by 6 bases, with 12 bases between. This CDR3 reads CASRDGIRQPQHF. CDR3 bases: TGTGCCAGCAGGGATGGCATCCGTCAGCCCCAGCATTTT.

This sequence joins TRBV2 and TRBJ1-2; tentative D call: TRBD1 (6 bases). The CDR3 is 14 amino acids. CDR1 SNHLY and CDR2 FYNNEI come from the germline V gene. Trimming cost V 8 bases and J 2 bases, with 15 bases left between them. The CDR3 reads CASSLGGLNYGYTF. The DNA for the CDR3 is TGTGCCAGCTCCTTAGGGGGACTGAACTATGGCTACACCTTC.

V usage is TRBV6-5 and J usage is TRBJ2-1, with D possibly being TRBD1 or TRBD2 (5 bases each). Germline lookup yields CDR1 MNHEY and CDR2 SVGAGI. This CDR3 region has 15 residues. V was cut by 2 bases and J by 8 bases, with 16 bases left in between. CDR3 amino acids: CASSYGGKRLYEQFF. CDR3 DNA: TGTGCCAGCAGTTACGGGGGAAAACGTTTGTATGAGCAGTTCTTC.

The chain is built from TRBV10-3 and TRBJ1-2, with 8 bases aligning to TRBD1. The CDR3 consists of 13 residues. Trimming removed 4 bases from V and 6 bases from J; junction bases left unmatched: 4. Germline V gives CDR1 ENHRY, CDR2 SYGVKD. The CDR3 nucleotides are TGTGCCATCAGTGGGGACAGGACACATGGCTACACCTTC. Its translation: CAISGDRTHGYTF.

This clone has a single count. The gene calls are TRBV9 and TRBJ2-7; TRBD1 is a possible D gene (6 bases). The CDR3 consists of 15 residues. V lost 4 bases and J 0 bases, leaving 14 bases between the germline ends. Germline V gene sequence: CDR1 SGDLS, CDR2 YYNGEE. The CDR3 bases are TGTGCCAGCAGCCAGGGGCAGCAAATCTCCTACGAGCAGTACTTC. It yields the protein CASSQGQQISYEQYF.

The rearrangement uses TRBV7-9 and TRBJ1-6, with D perhaps matching TRBD1 (6 bases). CDR1 and CDR2 from the germline V gene are SEHNR and FQNEAQ (reference sequence). There are 14 residues in the CDR3. The germline V and J ends were trimmed by 6 bases and 7 bases, with 13 bases remaining between them. The CDR3 protein is CASRGHGTNSPLHF. CDR3 in DNA: TGTGCCAGCAGGGGCCACGGGACAAATTCACCCCTCCACTTT.

V gene TRBV11-2 combines with J gene TRBJ2-7; 8 positions match TRBD2. The CDR3 extends over 16 amino acids. Germline loops: CDR1 SGHAT, CDR2 FQNNGV. V lost 5 bases to trimming and J lost 1 base; unmatched junction nucleotides: 10. The CDR3 DNA reads TGTGCCAGCAGCAGTCCGGGACTAGGGAATTCCTACGAGCAGTACTTC. Translating it yields CASSSPGLGNSYEQYF.

The rearrangement joins TRBV3-1 (or the pseudogene TRBV3-2) to TRBJ2-1; TRBD1 aligns across 9 bases. This CDR3 is 16 amino acids long. The germline V gene has CDR1 LGHDT and CDR2 YNNKEL (reference sequence). Trimming removed 0 bases from V and 4 bases from J; junction bases left unmatched: 4. The CDR3 DNA sequence: TGTGCCAGCAGCCAAGAACCGGGACAGGGATACAATGAGCAGTTCTTC. Residues: CASSQEPGQGYNEQFF.

The chain combines TRBV28 with TRBJ2-3; weak D call: TRBD1 (6 bases). The CDR3 length is 14 residues. The ends were cut back, 7 bases at V and 8 bases at J, with 19 bases in the middle. Germline V gene sequence: CDR1 MDHEN, CDR2 SYDVKM. The DNA of the CDR3 is TGTGCCAGCACGAGGGGGACCCACGGAGGTACGCAGTATTTT. Its protein is CASTRGTHGGTQYF.